Sample share makes the clone carrying this T cell receptor delta chain large. Other DNA sequences of this sample code for an identical CDR3. These data belong to a study of gamma-delta chains in newborns, infants, children. The wider study: Polyclonal expansion of innate γδ T cells after birth follows microbial exposure.

TCRdb reanalyzed the reads using CATT. The data contain about 9,200 delta-chain clones, about 22% of them seen just once; the ten biggest clones take up around 4.4%. This sequence was found in a child who was a newborn, infant or young child, either healthy, febrile or measles-vaccinated (not recorded which). The sequenced sample consisted of blood.

The chain's CDR3 is CACDTLGDFTTDKLIF. CDR3 in DNA: TGTGCCTGTGACACTCTGGGGGATTTCACCACCGATAAACTCATCTTT. The chain has TRDV2 and TRDJ1; 9 bases fit TRDD3. From germline, CDR1 is GEAIGNYY and CDR2 EKD. V trimming: 1 base; J trimming: 1 base; junction bases outside the gene matches: 6. The CDR3 totals 16 residues.